Following are 17 T cell receptor beta chains from one sample sequenced in a study of identical twins. TCRdb independently ran MiXCR on the 5' RACE reads; one entry per CDR3 protein. The data contain roughly 280,000 distinct CDR3 sequences, 8.5% to 9.5% of them singletons. The sample was also reused in another study, on yellow fever vaccine responses in identical twins.

Sequenced material: CD8+ T cells sorted from blood. All receptors derive from a woman between 18 and 29 years old in good health.

This clonotype has just a few counts. The chain uses TRBV20-1 and TRBJ2-2, with 10 bases that match TRBD2. CDR1 is DFQATT, CDR2 SNEGSKA, per germline (reference sequence). This CDR3 contains 16 residues. Trimming took 5 bases from V and 2 from J; bases not matched to a gene: 8. The CDR3 nucleotides are TGCAGTGCTCCCCATACTAGCGGGGTAAACACCGGGGAGCTGTTTTTT. Translation gives CSAPHTSGVNTGELFF.

Ten or more counts support this clonotype. The genes are TRBV7-9 and TRBJ2-1, with 10 bases that match TRBD2. CDR1 is SEHNR and CDR2 is FQNEAQ in the germline V gene (reference sequence). The trim removed 5 bases at V and 4 bases at J, leaving 8 bases unmatched. This CDR3 has 16 amino acids. CDR3 sequence: CASSPGLTSGYNEQFF. For the CDR3, the DNA is TGTGCCAGCAGCCCCGGCTTGACTAGCGGGTACAATGAGCAGTTCTTC. Using reference TRBV7-9 and TRBJ2-1 for the parts outside the CDR3, the full variable domain is DTGVSQNPRHKITKRGQNVTFRCDPISEHNRLYWYRQTLGQGPEFLTYFQNEAQLEKSRLLSDRFSAERPKGSFSTLEIQRTEQGDSAMYLCASSPGLTSGYNEQFFGPGTRLTVL.

This clonotype showed up just a few times. V gene TRBV29-1 combines with J gene TRBJ1-1; 7 nucleotides agree with TRBD1. The V gene end was trimmed by 7 bases and the J gene end by 0 bases; junction bases not matched to a gene: 11. This CDR3 comprises 15 residues. Germline values: CDR1 SQVTM, CDR2 ANQGSEA. CDR3 in amino acids: CSAAGGQRMNTEAFF. The CDR3 DNA follows: TGCAGCGCCGCCGGGGGACAGAGAATGAACACTGAAGCTTTCTTT.

In this sample, this clonotype turned up a few times. The rearrangement joins TRBV2 to TRBJ1-1; perhaps TRBD1 as D (5 bases). V lost 7 bases, J lost 11 bases, and 20 bases lay in between. The length of the CDR3 is 13 residues. Germline assignment: CDR1 SNHLY and CDR2 FYNNEI. The CDR3 here is CASTQVGQARAFF. The CDR3 DNA sequence: TGTGCCAGCACCCAGGTGGGGCAGGCTCGGGCTTTCTTT.

J is TRBJ2-7 and V is TRBV20-1; D unresolved. The ends were cut back, 2 bases at V and 5 bases at J, with 13 bases in the middle. The CDR3 covers 13 residues. From germline, CDR1 is DFQATT and CDR2 SNEGSKA (reference sequence). Here the CDR3 reads CSARPEEWNEQYF. For the CDR3, the DNA is TGCAGTGCTAGACCTGAGGAGTGGAACGAGCAGTACTTC.

In this sample, this clonotype turned up many times. V gene TRBV6-1 combines with J gene TRBJ1-2; TRBD1 agrees at 8 bases. The CDR3 covers 15 residues. Germline V gene sequence: CDR1 MNHNS, CDR2 SASEGT. Trimming took 1 base from V and 4 from J; bases not matched to a gene: 5. CDR3 in DNA: TGTGCCAGCAGTGAAGATGACAGGGGATTCTATGGCTACACCTTC. This codes for CASSEDDRGFYGYTF.

The CDR3 bases are TGTGCCAGCAGCCCGCCCCCCAGGGGACGGCGAGAGACCCAGTACTTC. It yields the protein CASSPPPRGRRETQYF. The chain carries TRBV13 and TRBJ2-5; D might be TRBD1 (6 bases). V was shortened by 5 bases and J by 4 bases, with 20 bases between the two germline ends. The CDR3 is 16 amino acids. CDR1 is PRHDT, CDR2 FYEKMQ, per germline (reference sequence).

V is TRBV20-1 and J is TRBJ2-3; 8 nucleotides align to TRBD2. The germline V gene encodes CDR1 DFQATT and CDR2 SNEGSKA (reference sequence). V was pared by 1 base and J by 4 bases, with 4 bases of the junction left unmatched. The CDR3 spans 14 residues. As DNA, the CDR3 is TGCAGTGCTAGAGCGCTGCGGGAGGCAGATACGCAGTATTTT. Translation: CSARALREADTQYF.

The chain links TRBV20-1 to TRBJ1-6; D not resolved. The CDR3 covers 16 residues. The germline CDR1 and CDR2 sequences are DFQATT and SNEGSKA (reference sequence). Trimming shortened V by 2 bases and J by 9 bases, and 20 bases separated the two germline ends. DNA of the CDR3: TGCAGTGCTAGATACCCGACCCCCGCGGAGGGTTCACCCCTCCACTTT. Amino acids: CSARYPTPAEGSPLHF.

This chain connects TRBV12-3 or TRBV12-4 to TRBJ2-2; perhaps TRBD1 as D (6 bases). The V end was cut by 3 bases, the J end by 3 bases, with 17 bases between. This CDR3 has 17 amino acids. CDR3 nucleotides: TGTGCCAGCAGTTTCGGGCTCGACAGGATGGACACCGGGGAGCTGTTTTTT. Amino acids: CASSFGLDRMDTGELFF.

This clonotype was found a few times. The chain links TRBV30 to TRBJ2-5, with 9 positions matching TRBD1. Germline V lookup: CDR1 GTSNPN, CDR2 SVGIG (reference sequence). After removal of 2 bases from V and 5 bases from J, the junction contained 3 bases not matched to a gene. The CDR3 has 13 residues. CDR3 nucleotides: TGTGCCTGGAGTCACGGACAGGGGGAGACCCAGTACTTC. It specifies CAWSHGQGETQYF.

This clonotype was counted ten times or more. CDR3 sequence (DNA): TGTGCCACCAGAGAAGCGGGAGGTAATGAGCAGTTCTTC. This gives the protein CATREAGGNEQFF. The rearrangement links TRBV24-1 to TRBJ2-1; 9 nucleotides agree with TRBD2. CDR3 length: 13 residues. V lost 7 bases to trimming and J lost 7 bases; unmatched junction nucleotides: 4. Germline CDR1 KGHDR, CDR2 SFDVKD.

This clonotype appeared a few times. V and J are TRBV10-2 and TRBJ2-1; 10 nucleotides match TRBD2. CDR1 and CDR2 from the germline V gene are WSHSY and SAAADI. This CDR3 is built from 15 residues. Losses at the gene ends were 7 bases for V and 9 bases for J; bases not matched to a gene: 12. This CDR3 is CASMDGLAVWGEQFF. CDR3 sequence (DNA): TGCGCCAGCATGGACGGACTAGCGGTTTGGGGTGAGCAGTTCTTC.

The sample holds many counts of this clonotype. The chain uses TRBV20-1 and TRBJ2-7; D unclear. Germline V lookup: CDR1 DFQATT, CDR2 SNEGSKA (reference sequence). CDR3 length equals 12 residues. V lost 3 bases, J lost 5 bases, and 11 bases lay in between. CDR3 sequence (DNA): TGCAGTGCTAGCCACCCGGAAAACGAGCAGTACTTC. Its protein product is CSASHPENEQYF.

Worth noting for this clonotype: This clone may be a read error of a much larger clone one base away. The rearrangement uses TRBV29-1 and TRBJ2-2; possibly TRBD1 for D (6 bases). The CDR3 has 13 residues. From germline, CDR1 is SQVTM and CDR2 ANQGSEA. The CDR3 DNA reads TGCCGCTCCCAAGTCAGGGGCACCGGGGAGCTGTTTTTT. Translating it yields CRSQVRGTGELFF.

The chain couples TRBV2 to TRBJ1-1; D possibly corresponds to TRBD1 (6 bases). CDR3 length equals 14 residues. Between the trimmed V and J ends, which lost 2 bases and 3 bases, there was a span of 10 bases. CDR1 and CDR2 from the germline V gene are SNHLY and FYNNEI. The CDR3 here is CASSERSGDTEAFF. In DNA form, the CDR3 reads TGTGCCAGCAGTGAAAGGTCAGGGGACACTGAAGCTTTCTTT.

This clonotype appeared a few times. The rearrangement uses TRBV4-3 and TRBJ2-3; 9 bases match TRBD1. The CDR3 length is 16 residues. The V segment lost 2 bases and the J segment 5 bases; nucleotides outside the gene matches: 8. The germline CDR1 and CDR2 sequences are LGHNA and YSLEER. The CDR3 region is CASSQFWTGEGDTQYF. The CDR3 region has the DNA TGCGCCAGCAGCCAATTCTGGACAGGGGAAGGAGATACGCAGTATTTT.